The T cell receptor beta chain under discussion was sequenced for a study of shared clonotypes between healthy human individuals. Background on the study: Sampling drew on donors who were a couple of women and three men aged 18 to 49. CD4 naive and memory got three plates each, CD8 naive two, CD8 memory one. General study points: The represented genetic and exposure-history diversity was limited by the small number of donors.

The data were produced by immunoSEQ multiplex PCR, yet TCRdb's version contains in-frame clones alone and is incomplete. The table records some 2,500,000 clones, under 95% of them present only once. There are 13 residues in the CDR3. Per germline, CDR1 LGHNA and CDR2 YSLEER. V dropped 4 bases and J dropped 7; count of bases not matched to a gene: 4. Worth noting for this clone: Its matching antigen is unknown.

The genes are TRBV4-3 and TRBJ2-1; 7 bases line up with TRBD2. Source material: naive CD4+ T cells from PBMCs. This sample's subset: CD45RA+ positively selected. The receptor was derived from a young man in good health. Some clones in this sample may be carry-over from other donors' samples. CDR3 protein: CASSLSRENEQFF. The CDR3 nucleotides are TGCGCCAGCAGCCTTTCGCGGGAGAATGAGCAGTTCTTC.